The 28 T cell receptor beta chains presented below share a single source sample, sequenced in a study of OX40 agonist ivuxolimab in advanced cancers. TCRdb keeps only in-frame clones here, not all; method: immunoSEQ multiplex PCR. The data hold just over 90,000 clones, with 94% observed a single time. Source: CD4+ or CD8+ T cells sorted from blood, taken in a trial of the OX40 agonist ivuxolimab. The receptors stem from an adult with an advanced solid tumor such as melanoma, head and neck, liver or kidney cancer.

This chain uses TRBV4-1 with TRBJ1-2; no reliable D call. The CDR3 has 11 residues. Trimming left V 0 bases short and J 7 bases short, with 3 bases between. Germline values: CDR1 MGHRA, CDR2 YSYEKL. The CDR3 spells CASSQDGGYTF. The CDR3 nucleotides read TGCGCCAGCAGCCAAGACGGTGGCTACACCTTC.

This CDR3 reads CASRETTGTGGRGYTF. DNA of the CDR3: TGTGCCAGCAGAGAAACAACCGGGACAGGGGGTCGAGGCTACACCTTC. The chain employs TRBV11-2 and TRBJ1-2; TRBD1 matches 11 bases. Germline V CDR1 and CDR2: SGHAT, FQNNGV. After removal of 6 bases from V and 8 bases from J, the junction contained 14 bases not matched to a gene. The CDR3 is made up of 16 amino acids. Full variable domain (rest looked up from reference TRBV11-2 and TRBJ1-2): EAGVAQSPRYKIIEKRQSVAFWCNPISGHATLYWYQQILGQGPKLLIQFQNNGVVDDSQLPKDRFSAERLKGVDSTLKIQPAKLEDSAVYLCASRETTGTGGRGYTFGSGTRLTVV.

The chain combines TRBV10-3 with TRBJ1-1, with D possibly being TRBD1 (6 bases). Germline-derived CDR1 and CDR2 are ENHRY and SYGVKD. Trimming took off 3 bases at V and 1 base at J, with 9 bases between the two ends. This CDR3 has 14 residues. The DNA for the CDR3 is TGTGCCATCAGTGACGGACAGTCGAACACTGAAGCTTTCTTT. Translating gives CAISDGQSNTEAFF.

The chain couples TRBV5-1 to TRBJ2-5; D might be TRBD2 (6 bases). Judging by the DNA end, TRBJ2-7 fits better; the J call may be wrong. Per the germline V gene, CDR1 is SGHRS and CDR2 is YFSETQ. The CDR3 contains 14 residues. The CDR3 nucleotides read TGCGCCAGCAGCGACGACGGGAGTCTTTACGAGCAGTACTTC. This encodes CASSDDGSLYEQYF.

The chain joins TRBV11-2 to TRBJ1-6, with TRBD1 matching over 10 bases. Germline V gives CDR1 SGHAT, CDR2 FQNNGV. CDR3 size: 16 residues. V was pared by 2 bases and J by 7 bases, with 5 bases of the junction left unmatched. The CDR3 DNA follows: TGTGCCAGCAGCTTATGGGACAGGGGTAACAATTCACCCCTCCACTTT. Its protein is CASSLWDRGNNSPLHF. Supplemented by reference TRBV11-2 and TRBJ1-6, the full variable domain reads EAGVAQSPRYKIIEKRQSVAFWCNPISGHATLYWYQQILGQGPKLLIQFQNNGVVDDSQLPKDRFSAERLKGVDSTLKIQPAKLEDSAVYLCASSLWDRGNNSPLHFGNGTRLTVT.

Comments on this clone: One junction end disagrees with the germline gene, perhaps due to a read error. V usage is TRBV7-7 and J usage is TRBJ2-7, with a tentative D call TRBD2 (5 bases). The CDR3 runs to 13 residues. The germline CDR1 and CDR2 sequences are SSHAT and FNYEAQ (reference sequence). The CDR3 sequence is CASSSGETYEQYF. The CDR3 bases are TGTGCTAGCAGCTCCGGGGAGACCTACGAGCAGTACTTC.

CDR3 sequence reads: CASSHAGGRKSSGNTIYF. The CDR3 coding sequence is TGCGCCAGCAGTCATGCGGGAGGACGGAAATCCTCTGGAAACACCATATATTTT. V and J are TRBV23-1 and TRBJ1-3; D is unresolved. TRBV23-1 has ORF status, its function being uncertain. The V and J ends lost 3 bases and 0 bases respectively, with 18 bases between them. CDR3 size: 18 residues.

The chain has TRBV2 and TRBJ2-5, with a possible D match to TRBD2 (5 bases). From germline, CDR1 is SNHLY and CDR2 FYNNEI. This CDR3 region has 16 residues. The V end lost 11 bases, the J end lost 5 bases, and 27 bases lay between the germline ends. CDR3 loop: CAGSGNPLAWSETQYF. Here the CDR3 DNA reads TGTGCCGGCTCCGGGAACCCCTTAGCGTGGTCGGAGACCCAGTACTTC.

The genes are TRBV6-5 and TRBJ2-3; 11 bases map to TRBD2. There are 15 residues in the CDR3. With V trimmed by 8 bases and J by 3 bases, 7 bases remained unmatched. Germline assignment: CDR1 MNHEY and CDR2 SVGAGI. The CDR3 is CASGLIAGGTDTQYF. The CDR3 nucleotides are TGTGCCAGCGGACTGATAGCGGGAGGGACAGATACGCAGTATTTT.

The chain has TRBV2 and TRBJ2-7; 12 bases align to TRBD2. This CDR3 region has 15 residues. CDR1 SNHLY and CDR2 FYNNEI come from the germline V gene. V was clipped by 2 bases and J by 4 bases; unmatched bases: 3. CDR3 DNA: TGTGCCAGCAGTGAACTTGGGACTAGCGGGTACGAGCAGTACTTC. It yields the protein CASSELGTSGYEQYF.

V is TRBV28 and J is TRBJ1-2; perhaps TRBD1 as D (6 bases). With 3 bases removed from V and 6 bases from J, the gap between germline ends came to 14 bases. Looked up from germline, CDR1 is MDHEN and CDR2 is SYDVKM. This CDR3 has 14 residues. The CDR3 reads CASSLTGIGDGYTF. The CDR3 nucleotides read TGTGCCAGCAGTTTGACAGGTATCGGGGATGGCTACACCTTC.

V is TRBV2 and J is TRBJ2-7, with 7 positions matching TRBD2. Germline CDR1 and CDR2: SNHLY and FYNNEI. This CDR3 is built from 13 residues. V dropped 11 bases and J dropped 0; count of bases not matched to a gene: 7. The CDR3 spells CASGRGGSYEQYF. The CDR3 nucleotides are TGTGCCTCGGGGAGGGGAGGCTCCTACGAGCAGTACTTC.

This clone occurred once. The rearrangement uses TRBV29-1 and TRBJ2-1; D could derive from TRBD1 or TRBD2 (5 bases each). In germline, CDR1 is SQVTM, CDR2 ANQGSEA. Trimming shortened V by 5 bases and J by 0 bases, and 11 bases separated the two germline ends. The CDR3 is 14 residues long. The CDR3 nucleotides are TGCAGCGTTAACCCAGGGAGCTCCTACAATGAGCAGTTCTTC. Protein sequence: CSVNPGSSYNEQFF.

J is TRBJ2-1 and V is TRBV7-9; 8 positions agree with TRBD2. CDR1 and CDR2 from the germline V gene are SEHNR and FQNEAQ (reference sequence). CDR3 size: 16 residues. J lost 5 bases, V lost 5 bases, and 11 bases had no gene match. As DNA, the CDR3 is TGTGCCAGCAGCGCTAAAATAGCGGGAAATAACAATGAGCAGTTCTTC. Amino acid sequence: CASSAKIAGNNNEQFF.

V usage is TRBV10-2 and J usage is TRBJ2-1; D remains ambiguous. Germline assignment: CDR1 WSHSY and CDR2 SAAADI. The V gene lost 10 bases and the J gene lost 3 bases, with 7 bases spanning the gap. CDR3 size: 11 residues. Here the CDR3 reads CATRFYNEQFF. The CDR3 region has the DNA TGCGCCACCAGGTTCTACAATGAGCAGTTCTTC.

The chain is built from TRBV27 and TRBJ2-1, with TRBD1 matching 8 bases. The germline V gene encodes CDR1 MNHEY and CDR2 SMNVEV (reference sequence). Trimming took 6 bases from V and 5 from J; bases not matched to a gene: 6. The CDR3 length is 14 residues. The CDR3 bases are TGTGCCAGCAGGCCAGGGACAGGAAACAATGAGCAGTTCTTC. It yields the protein CASRPGTGNNEQFF.

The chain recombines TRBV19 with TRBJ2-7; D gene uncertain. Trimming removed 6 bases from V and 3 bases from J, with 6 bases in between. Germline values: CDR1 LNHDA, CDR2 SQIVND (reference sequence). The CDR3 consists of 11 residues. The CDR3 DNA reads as TGTGCCAGTAGGGGCAGCTACGAGCAGTACTTC. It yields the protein CASRGSYEQYF.

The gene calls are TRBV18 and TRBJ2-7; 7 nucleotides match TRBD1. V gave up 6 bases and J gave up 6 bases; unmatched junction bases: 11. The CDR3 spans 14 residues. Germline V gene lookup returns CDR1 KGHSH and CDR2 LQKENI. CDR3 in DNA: TGTGCCAGCTCCCCGGGACAGACGATCCTCGAGCAGTACTTC. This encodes CASSPGQTILEQYF. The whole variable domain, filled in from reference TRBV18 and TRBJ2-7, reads NAGVMQNPRHLVRRRGQEARLRCSPMKGHSHVYWYRQLPEEGLKFMVYLQKENIIDESGMPKERFSAEFPKEGPSILRIQQVVRGDSAAYFCASSPGQTILEQYFGPGTRLTVT.

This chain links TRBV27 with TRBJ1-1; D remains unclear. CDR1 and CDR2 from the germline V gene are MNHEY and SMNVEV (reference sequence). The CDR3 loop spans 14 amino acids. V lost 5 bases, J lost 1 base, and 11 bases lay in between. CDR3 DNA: TGTGCCAGCAGTGCACGGGCCTCGAACACTGAAGCTTTCTTT. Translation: CASSARASNTEAFF.

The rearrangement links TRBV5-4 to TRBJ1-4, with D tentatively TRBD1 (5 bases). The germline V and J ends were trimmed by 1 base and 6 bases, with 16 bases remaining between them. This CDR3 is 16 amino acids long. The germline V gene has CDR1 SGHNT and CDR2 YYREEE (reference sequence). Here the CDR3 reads CASSLSLGGIYEKLFF. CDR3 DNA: TGTGCCAGCAGCTTGAGCCTCGGGGGGATTTATGAAAAACTGTTTTTT.

The chain's CDR3 is CASSWDRESYEQYF. The CDR3 DNA reads as TGTGCCAGTAGTTGGGACAGGGAGTCCTACGAGCAGTACTTC. V usage is TRBV19 and J usage is TRBJ2-7; 9 bases map to TRBD1. The V gene end was trimmed by 5 bases and the J gene end by 1 base; junction bases not matched to a gene: 3. The V gene's germline CDR1 is LNHDA and CDR2 SQIVND (reference sequence). This CDR3 region has 14 residues.

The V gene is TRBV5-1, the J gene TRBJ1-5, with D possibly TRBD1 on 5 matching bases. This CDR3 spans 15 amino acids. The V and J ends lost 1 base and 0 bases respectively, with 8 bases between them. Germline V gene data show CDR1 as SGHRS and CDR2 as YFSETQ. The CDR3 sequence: CASSLRGNSNQPQHF. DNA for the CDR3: TGCGCCAGCAGCTTGCGGGGGAATAGCAATCAGCCCCAGCATTTT.

The CDR3 nucleotides are TGTGCCAGCAGCTTGGCCGGGACACCACCTAAGGTGCGACCTGAAGCTTTCTTT. Its translation: CASSLAGTPPKVRPEAFF. The rearrangement uses TRBV5-4 and TRBJ1-1, with D perhaps matching TRBD1 (6 bases). CDR1 is SGHNT, CDR2 YYREEE, per germline (reference sequence). V dropped 0 bases and J dropped 6 bases, with 24 bases sitting between them. There are 18 residues in the CDR3. Full variable domain (rest looked up from reference TRBV5-4 and TRBJ1-1): ETGVTQSPTHLIKTRGQQVTLRCSSQSGHNTVSWYQQALGQGPQFIFQYYREEENGRGNFPPRFSGLQFPNYSSELNVNALELDDSALYLCASSLAGTPPKVRPEAFFGQGTRLTVV.

CDR3 bases: TGCGCCAGCACACTCCTAATAGGGGGCACTGAAGCTTTCTTT. Translation gives CASTLLIGGTEAFF. The rearrangement uses TRBV10-2 and TRBJ1-1, with a possible D match to TRBD1 (6 bases). V lost 7 bases to trimming and J lost 4 bases, with 16 bases between them. Germline values: CDR1 WSHSY, CDR2 SAAADI. The CDR3 totals 14 residues.

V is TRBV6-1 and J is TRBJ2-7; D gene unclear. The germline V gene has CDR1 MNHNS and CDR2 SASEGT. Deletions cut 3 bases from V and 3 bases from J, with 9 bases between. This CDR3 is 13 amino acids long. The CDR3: CASSESDGYEQYF. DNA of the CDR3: TGTGCCAGCAGTGAGTCGGACGGCTACGAGCAGTACTTC.

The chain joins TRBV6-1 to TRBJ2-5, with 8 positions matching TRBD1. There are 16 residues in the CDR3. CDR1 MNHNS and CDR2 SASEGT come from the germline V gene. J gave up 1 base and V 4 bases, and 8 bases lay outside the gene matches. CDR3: CASSARLGQAQETQYF. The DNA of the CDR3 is TGTGCCAGCAGTGCCCGGTTGGGACAGGCCCAAGAGACCCAGTACTTC.

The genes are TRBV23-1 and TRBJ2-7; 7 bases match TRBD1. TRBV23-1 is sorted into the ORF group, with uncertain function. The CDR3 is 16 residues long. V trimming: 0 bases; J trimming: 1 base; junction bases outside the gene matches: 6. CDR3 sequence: CASSQSDWDSSYEQYF. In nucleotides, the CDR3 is TGCGCCAGCAGTCAATCGGATTGGGACAGTTCCTACGAGCAGTACTTC.

CDR3 DNA sequence: TGTGCCAGCAGTTACTCGGCATTGAACTATGGCTACACCTTC. It codes for CASSYSALNYGYTF. This chain connects TRBV6-5 to TRBJ1-2; D gene unclear. Per germline, CDR1 MNHEY and CDR2 SVGAGI. Trimming shortened V by 0 bases and J by 2 bases, and 7 bases separated the two germline ends. This CDR3 has 14 amino acids.